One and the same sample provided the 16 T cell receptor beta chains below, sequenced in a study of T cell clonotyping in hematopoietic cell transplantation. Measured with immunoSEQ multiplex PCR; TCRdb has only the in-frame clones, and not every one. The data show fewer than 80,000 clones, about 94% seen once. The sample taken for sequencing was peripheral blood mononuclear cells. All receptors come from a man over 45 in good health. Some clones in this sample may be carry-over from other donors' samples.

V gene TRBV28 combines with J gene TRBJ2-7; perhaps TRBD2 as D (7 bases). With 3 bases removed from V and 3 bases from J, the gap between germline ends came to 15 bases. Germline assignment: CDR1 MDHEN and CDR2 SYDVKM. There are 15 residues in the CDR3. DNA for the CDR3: TGTGCCAGCAGTTTGGGAGGGGGAGCGATCTACGAGCAGTACTTC. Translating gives CASSLGGGAIYEQYF.

CDR3 in amino acids: CASRPSTDTQYF. In nucleotides, the CDR3 is TGTGCCAGCAGACCTAGCACAGATACGCAGTATTTT. V and J are TRBV28 and TRBJ2-3; D not certain. CDR1 and CDR2 (germline): MDHEN, SYDVKM. The CDR3 length is 12 residues. The ends were cut back, 6 bases at V and 0 bases at J, with 4 bases in the middle.

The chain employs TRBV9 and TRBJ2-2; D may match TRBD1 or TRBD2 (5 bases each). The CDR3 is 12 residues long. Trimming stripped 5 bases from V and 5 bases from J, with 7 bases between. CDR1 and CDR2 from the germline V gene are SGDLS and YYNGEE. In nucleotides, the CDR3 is TGTGCCAGCAGTGAGGGGACCGGGGAGCTGTTTTTT. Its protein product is CASSEGTGELFF.

For the CDR3, the DNA is TGTGCCAGCAGCTTAGTTGGACTAGCGGGGGGCAATGCCTACGAGCAGTACTTC. Translation: CASSLVGLAGGNAYEQYF. The V call is TRBV7-2, the J call TRBJ2-7; 14 nucleotides line up with TRBD2. The ends lost 1 base at V and 2 bases at J; junction bases unmatched: 7. This CDR3 region has 18 residues. Germline V gene data show CDR1 as SGHTA and CDR2 as FQGNSA.

CDR3 in DNA: TGTGCCAGCAGCCGGGACGGAAGAGAATACGAGCAGTACTTC. It specifies CASSRDGREYEQYF. This chain joins TRBV5-4 and TRBJ2-7; D may match TRBD1 or TRBD2 (5 bases each). With 4 bases removed from V and 4 bases from J, the gap between germline ends came to 15 bases. In germline, CDR1 is SGHNT, CDR2 YYREEE (reference sequence). The CDR3 covers 14 residues.

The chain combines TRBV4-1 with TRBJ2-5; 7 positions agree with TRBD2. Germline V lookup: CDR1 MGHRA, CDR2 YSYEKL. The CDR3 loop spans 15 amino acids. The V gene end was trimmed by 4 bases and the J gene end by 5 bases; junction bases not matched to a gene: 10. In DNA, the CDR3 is TGCGCCAGCAGCCCTTCGACGGGGGGAATCGAGACCCAGTACTTC. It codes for CASSPSTGGIETQYF.

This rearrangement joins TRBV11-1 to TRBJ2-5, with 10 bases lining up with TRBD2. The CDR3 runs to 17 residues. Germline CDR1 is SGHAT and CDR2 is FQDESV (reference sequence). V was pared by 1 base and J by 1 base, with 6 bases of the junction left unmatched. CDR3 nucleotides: TGTGCCAGCAGCTTAGGCAGACTAGCGGGTGTCCAAGAGACCCAGTACTTC. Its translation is CASSLGRLAGVQETQYF.

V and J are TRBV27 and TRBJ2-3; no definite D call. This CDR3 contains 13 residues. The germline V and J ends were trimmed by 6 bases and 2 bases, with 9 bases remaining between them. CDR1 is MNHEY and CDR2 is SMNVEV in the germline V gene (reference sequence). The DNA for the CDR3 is TGTGCCAGCAGCACACCCTACACAGATACGCAGTATTTT. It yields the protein CASSTPYTDTQYF.

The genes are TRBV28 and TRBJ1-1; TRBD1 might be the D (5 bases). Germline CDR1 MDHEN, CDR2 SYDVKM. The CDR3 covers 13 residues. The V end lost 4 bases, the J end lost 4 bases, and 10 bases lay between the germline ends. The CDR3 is CASSSAGATEAFF. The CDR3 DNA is TGTGCCAGCAGTTCCGCCGGGGCCACTGAAGCTTTCTTT.

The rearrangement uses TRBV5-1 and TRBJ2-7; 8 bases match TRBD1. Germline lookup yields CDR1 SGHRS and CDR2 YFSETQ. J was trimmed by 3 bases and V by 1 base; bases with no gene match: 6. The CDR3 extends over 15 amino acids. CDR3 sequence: CASSLIAGGDYEQYF. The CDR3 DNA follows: TGCGCCAGCAGCTTGATTGCAGGGGGCGACTACGAGCAGTACTTC. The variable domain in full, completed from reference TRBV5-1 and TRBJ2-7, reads KAGVTQTPRYLIKTRGQQVTLSCSPISGHRSVSWYQQTPGQGLQFLFEYFSETQRNKGNFPGRFSGRQFSNSRSEMNVSTLELGDSALYLCASSLIAGGDYEQYFGPGTRLTVT.

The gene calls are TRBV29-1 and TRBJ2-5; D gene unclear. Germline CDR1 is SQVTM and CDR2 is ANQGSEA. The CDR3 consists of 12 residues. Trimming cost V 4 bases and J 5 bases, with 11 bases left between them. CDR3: CSVAVGLETQYF. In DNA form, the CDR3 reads TGCAGCGTTGCAGTTGGGTTGGAGACCCAGTACTTC.

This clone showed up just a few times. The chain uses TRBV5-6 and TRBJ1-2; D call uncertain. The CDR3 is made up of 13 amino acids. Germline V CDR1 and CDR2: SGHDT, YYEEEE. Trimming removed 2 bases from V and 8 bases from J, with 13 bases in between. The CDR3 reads CASSFLRGRGYTF. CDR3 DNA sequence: TGTGCCAGCAGCTTCCTGCGGGGAAGGGGCTACACCTTC. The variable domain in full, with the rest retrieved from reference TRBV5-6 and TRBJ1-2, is DAGVTQSPTHLIKTRGQQVTLRCSPKSGHDTVSWYQQALGQGPQFIFQYYEEEERQRGNFPDRFSGHQFPNYSSELNVNALLLGDSALYLCASSFLRGRGYTFGSGTRLTVV.

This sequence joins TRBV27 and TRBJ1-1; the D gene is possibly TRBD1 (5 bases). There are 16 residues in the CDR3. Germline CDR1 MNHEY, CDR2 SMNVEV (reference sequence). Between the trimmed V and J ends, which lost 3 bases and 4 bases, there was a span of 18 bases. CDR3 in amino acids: CASSFNSGVSGTEAFF. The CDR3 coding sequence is TGTGCCAGCAGTTTTAACTCGGGGGTCTCGGGCACTGAAGCTTTCTTT.

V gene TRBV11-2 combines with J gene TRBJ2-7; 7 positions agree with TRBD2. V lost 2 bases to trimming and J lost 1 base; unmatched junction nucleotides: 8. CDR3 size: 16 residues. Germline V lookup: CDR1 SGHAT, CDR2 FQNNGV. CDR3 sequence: CASSLLRGRTSYEQYF. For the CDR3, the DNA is TGTGCCAGCAGCTTACTCCGCGGGAGAACATCCTACGAGCAGTACTTC.

CDR3 nucleotides: TGTGCCAGCAGCCATACCCCTCCTTACTACGAGCAGTACTTC. It codes for CASSHTPPYYEQYF. The V call is TRBV7-8, the J call TRBJ2-7, with D unclear. There are 14 residues in the CDR3. Looked up from germline, CDR1 is SGHVS and CDR2 is FQNEAQ. V was cut by 5 bases and J by 3 bases, with 14 bases left in between.

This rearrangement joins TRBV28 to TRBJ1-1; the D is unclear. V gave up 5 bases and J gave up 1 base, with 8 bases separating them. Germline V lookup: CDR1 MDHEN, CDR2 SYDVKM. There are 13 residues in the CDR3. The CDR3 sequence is CASSPPGNTEAFF. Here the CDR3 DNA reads TGTGCCAGCAGTCCCCCGGGGAACACTGAAGCTTTCTTT.